The 4 T cell receptor beta chains below all came from one sample that was sequenced in a study of blood T cell repertoires in COVID-19. Libraries were prepared by immunoSEQ multiplex PCR; TCRdb keeps only in-frame clonotypes and omits some of them. In the table there are over 150,000 clones, 80% to 90% of which are singletons. Material: peripheral blood. The receptor set was obtained from a woman aged 60-75 years with COVID-19, enrolled during active disease.

The CDR3 bases are TGCAGTGCTAGTAGGACTACTGGGCAGGCCCTTAGCAATCAGCCCCAGCATTTT. It specifies CSASRTTGQALSNQPQHF. The V gene is TRBV20-1, the J gene TRBJ1-5, with D unclear. The length of the CDR3 is 18 residues. V lost 3 bases to trimming and J lost 0 bases, with 21 bases between them. CDR1 and CDR2 (germline): DFQATT, SNEGSKA (reference sequence).

The rearrangement links TRBV5-1 to TRBJ2-3; 11 nucleotides align to TRBD1. V was clipped by 1 base and J by 2 bases; unmatched bases: 3. CDR1 is SGHRS, CDR2 YFSETQ, per germline. This CDR3 has 16 amino acids. Here the CDR3 DNA reads TGCGCCAGCAGCTTGTCGGACAGGGGGCACACAGATACGCAGTATTTT. Translating it yields CASSLSDRGHTDTQYF.

The genes are TRBV5-5 and TRBJ1-1; 9 bases map to TRBD1. CDR3 size: 14 residues. The J segment lost 5 bases and the V segment lost 0 bases, leaving 2 bases of the junction unmatched. Per germline, CDR1 SGHKS and CDR2 YYEKEE (reference sequence). This chain's CDR3 is CASSLATGGTEAFF. In DNA form, the CDR3 reads TGTGCCAGCAGCTTGGCGACAGGGGGGACTGAAGCTTTCTTT.

This chain uses TRBV5-8 with TRBJ1-6; the D gene is possibly TRBD1 (5 bases). V gave up 3 bases and J gave up 0 bases, with 10 bases separating them. The germline gives CDR1 SGHTS, CDR2 YDEGEE. There are 16 residues in the CDR3. CDR3 in DNA: TGTGCCAGCAGCTCCGGGGGGAGCTCCTATAATTCACCCCTCCACTTT. Protein product: CASSSGGSSYNSPLHF. Supplemented by reference TRBV5-8 and TRBJ1-6, the full variable domain reads EAGVTQSPTHLIKTRGQQATLRCSPISGHTSVYWYQQALGLGLQFLLWYDEGEERNRGNFPPRFSGRQFPNYSSELNVNALELEDSALYLCASSSGGSSYNSPLHFGNGTRLTVT.